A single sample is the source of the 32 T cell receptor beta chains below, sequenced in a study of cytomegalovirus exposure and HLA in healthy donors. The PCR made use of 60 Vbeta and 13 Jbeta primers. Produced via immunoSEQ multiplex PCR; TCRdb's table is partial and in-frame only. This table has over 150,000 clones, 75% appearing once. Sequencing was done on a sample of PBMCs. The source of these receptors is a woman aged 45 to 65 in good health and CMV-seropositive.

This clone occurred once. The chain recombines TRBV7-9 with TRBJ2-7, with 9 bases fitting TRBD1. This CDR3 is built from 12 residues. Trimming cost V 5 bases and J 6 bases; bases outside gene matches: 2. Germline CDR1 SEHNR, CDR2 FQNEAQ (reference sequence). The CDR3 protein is CASSPQGAEQYF. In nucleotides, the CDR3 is TGTGCCAGCAGCCCACAGGGGGCCGAGCAGTACTTC.

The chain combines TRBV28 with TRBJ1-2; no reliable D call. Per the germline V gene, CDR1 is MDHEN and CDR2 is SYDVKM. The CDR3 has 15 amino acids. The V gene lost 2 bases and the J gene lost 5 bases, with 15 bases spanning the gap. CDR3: CASSLGRSQVYGYTF. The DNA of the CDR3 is TGTGCCAGCAGTTTAGGGCGCAGCCAAGTATATGGCTACACCTTC.

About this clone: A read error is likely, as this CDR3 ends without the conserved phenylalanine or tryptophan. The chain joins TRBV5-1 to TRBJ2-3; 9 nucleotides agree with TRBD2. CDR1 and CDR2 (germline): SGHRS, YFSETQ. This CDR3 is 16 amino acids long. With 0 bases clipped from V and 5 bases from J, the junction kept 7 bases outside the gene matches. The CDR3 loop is CASSLENAGGRDTQYL. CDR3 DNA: TGCGCCAGCAGCTTGGAGAACGCGGGGGGGCGAGATACGCAGTATCTT.

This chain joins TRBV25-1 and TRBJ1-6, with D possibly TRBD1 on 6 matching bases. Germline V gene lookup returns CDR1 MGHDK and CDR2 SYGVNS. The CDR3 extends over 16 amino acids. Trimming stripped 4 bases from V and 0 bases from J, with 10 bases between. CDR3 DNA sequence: TGTGCCAGCAGTGCCACAGGGAGCTCCTATAATTCACCCCTCCACTTT. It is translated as CASSATGSSYNSPLHF. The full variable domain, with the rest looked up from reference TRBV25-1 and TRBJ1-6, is EADIYQTPRYLVIGTGKKITLECSQTMGHDKMYWYQQDPGMELHLIHYSYGVNSTEKGDLSSESTVSRIRTEHFPLTLESARPSHTSQYLCASSATGSSYNSPLHFGNGTRLTVT.

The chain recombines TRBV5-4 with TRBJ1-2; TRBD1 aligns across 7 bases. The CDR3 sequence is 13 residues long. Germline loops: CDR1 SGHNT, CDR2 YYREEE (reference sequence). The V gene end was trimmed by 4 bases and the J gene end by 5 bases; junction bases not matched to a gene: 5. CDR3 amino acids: CASSLGGQYGYTF. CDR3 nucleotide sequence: TGTGCCAGCAGCCTGGGGGGACAGTATGGCTACACCTTC. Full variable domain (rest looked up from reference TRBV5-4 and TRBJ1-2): ETGVTQSPTHLIKTRGQQVTLRCSSQSGHNTVSWYQQALGQGPQFIFQYYREEENGRGNFPPRFSGLQFPNYSSELNVNALELDDSALYLCASSLGGQYGYTFGSGTRLTVV.

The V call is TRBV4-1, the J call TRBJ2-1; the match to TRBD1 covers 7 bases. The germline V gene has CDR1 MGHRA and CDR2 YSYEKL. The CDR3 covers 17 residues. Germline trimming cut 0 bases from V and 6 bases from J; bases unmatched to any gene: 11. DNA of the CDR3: TGCGCCAGCAGCCAAGAGGCGACAGGGTTTGTCCTCAATGAGCAGTTCTTC. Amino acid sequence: CASSQEATGFVLNEQFF.

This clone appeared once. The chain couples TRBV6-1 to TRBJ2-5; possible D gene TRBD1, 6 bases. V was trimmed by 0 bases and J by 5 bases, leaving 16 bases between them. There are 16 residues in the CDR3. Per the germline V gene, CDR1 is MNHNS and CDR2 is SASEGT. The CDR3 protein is CASSEAHSGVWETQYF. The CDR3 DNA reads TGTGCCAGCAGTGAAGCGCATTCAGGGGTGTGGGAGACCCAGTACTTC.

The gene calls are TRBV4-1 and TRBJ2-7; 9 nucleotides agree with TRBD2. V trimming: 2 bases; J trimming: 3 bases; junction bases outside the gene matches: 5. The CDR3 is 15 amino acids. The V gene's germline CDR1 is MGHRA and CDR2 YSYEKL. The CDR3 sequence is CASSQLWRGGYEQYF. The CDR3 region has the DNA TGCGCCAGCAGCCAACTATGGCGGGGGGGCTACGAGCAGTACTTC.

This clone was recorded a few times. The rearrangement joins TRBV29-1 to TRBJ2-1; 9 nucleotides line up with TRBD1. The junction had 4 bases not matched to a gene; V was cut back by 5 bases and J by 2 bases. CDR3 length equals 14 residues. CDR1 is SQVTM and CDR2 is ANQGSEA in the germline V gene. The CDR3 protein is CSVYRGRPYNEQFF. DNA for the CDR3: TGCAGCGTTTACAGGGGGCGCCCCTACAATGAGCAGTTCTTC.

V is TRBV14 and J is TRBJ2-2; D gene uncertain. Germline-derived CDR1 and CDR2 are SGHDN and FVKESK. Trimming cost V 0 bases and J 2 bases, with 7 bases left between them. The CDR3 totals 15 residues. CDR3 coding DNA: TGTGCCAGCAGCCAAGAATTCCATAACACCGGGGAGCTGTTTTTT. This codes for CASSQEFHNTGELFF.

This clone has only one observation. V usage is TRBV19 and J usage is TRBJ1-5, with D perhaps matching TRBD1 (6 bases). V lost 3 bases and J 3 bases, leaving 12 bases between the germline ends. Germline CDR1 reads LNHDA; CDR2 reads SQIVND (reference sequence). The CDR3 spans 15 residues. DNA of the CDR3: TGTGCCAGTAGTATTGAGACAGGAGACAATCAGCCCCAGCATTTT. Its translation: CASSIETGDNQPQHF.

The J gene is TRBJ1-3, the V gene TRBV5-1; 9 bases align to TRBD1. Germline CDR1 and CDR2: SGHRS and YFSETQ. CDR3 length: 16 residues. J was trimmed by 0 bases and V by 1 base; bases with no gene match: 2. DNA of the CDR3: TGCGCCAGCAGCTTGCTGGGACAGGGCTCTGGAAACACCATATATTTT. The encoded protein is CASSLLGQGSGNTIYF. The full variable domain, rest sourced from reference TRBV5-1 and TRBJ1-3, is KAGVTQTPRYLIKTRGQQVTLSCSPISGHRSVSWYQQTPGQGLQFLFEYFSETQRNKGNFPGRFSGRQFSNSRSEMNVSTLELGDSALYLCASSLLGQGSGNTIYFGEGSWLTVV.

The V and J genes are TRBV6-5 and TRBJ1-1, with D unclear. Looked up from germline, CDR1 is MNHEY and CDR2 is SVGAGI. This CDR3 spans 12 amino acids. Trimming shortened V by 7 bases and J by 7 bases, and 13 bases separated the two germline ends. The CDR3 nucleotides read TGTGCCAGCACCAACTCCCTCCGTGAAGCTTTCTTT. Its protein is CASTNSLREAFF.

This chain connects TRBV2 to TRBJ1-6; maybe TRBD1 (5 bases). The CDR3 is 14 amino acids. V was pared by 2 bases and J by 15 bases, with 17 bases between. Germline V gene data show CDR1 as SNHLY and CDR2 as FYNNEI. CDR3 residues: CASSERGGYLLLHF. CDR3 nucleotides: TGTGCCAGCAGTGAAAGGGGAGGGTATCTCCTCCTCCACTTT.

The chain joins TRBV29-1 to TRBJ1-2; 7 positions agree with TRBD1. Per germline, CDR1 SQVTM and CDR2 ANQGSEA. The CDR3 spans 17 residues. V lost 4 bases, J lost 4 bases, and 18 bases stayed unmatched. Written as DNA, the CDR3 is TGCAGCGTTGGATCCAACCCCTCCCGGGACAGAGCCTATGGCTACACCTTC. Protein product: CSVGSNPSRDRAYGYTF.

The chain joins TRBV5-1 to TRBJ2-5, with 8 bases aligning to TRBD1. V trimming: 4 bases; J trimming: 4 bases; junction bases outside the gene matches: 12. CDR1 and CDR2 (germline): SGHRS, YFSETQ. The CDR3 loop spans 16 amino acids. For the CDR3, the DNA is TGCGCCAGCAGCCCGACAGGGGAGAGGCCGGGAGAGACCCAGTACTTC. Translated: CASSPTGERPGETQYF.

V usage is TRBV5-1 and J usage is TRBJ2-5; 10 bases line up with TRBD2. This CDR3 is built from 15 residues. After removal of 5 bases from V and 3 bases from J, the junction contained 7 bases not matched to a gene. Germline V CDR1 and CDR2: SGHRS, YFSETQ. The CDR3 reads CASSFSGGFKETQYF. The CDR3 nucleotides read TGCGCCAGCAGTTTTAGCGGGGGGTTCAAAGAGACCCAGTACTTC.

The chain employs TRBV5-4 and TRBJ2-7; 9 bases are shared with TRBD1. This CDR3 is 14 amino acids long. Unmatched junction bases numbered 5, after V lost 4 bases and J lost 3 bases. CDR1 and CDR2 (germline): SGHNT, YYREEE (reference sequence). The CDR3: CASSMTGGDYEQYF. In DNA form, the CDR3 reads TGTGCCAGCAGCATGACAGGGGGAGACTACGAGCAGTACTTC.

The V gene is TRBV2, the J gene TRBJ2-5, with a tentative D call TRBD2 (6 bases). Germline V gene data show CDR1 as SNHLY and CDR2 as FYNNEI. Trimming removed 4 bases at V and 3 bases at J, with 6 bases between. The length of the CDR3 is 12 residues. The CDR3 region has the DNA TGTGCCAGCAGTGGGGGGGAAGAGACCCAGTACTTC. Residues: CASSGGEETQYF.

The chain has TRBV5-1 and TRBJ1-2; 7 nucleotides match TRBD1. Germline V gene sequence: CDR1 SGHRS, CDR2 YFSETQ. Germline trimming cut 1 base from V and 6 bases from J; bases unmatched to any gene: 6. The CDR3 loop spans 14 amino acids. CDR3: CASSLMRGQDGYTF. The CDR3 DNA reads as TGCGCCAGCAGCTTGATGAGGGGGCAGGATGGCTACACCTTC.

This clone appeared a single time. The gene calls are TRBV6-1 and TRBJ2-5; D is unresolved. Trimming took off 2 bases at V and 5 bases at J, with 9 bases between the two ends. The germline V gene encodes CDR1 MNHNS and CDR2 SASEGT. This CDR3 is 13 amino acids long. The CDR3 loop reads CASSEQLSETQYF. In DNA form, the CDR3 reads TGTGCCAGCAGTGAACAGCTTAGCGAGACCCAGTACTTC.

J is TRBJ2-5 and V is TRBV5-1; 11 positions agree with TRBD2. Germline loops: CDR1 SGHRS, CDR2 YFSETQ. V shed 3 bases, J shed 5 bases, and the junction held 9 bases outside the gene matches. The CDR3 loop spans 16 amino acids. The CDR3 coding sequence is TGCGCCAGCAGCTCACCTAGCGGGGGGATAAGGGAGACCCAGTACTTC. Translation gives CASSSPSGGIRETQYF.

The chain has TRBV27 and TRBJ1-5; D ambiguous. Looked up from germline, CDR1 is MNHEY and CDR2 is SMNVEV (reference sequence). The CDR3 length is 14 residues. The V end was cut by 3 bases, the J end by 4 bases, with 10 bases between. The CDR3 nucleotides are TGTGCCAGCAGTTTTGGCGGTCGGAATCAGCCCCAGCATTTT. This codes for CASSFGGRNQPQHF.

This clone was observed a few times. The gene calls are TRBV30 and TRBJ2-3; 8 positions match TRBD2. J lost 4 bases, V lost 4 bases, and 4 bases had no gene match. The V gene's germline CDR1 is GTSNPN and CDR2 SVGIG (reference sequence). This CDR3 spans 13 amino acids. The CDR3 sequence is CAWIAGSADTQYF. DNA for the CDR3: TGTGCCTGGATAGCGGGGAGCGCAGATACGCAGTATTTT.

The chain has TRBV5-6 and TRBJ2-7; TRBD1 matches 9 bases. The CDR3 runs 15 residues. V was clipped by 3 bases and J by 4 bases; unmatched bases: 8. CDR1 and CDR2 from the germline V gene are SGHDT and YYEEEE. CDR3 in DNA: TGTGCCAGCAGCTCCTCCGGGACAGGGCTGTACGAGCAGTACTTC. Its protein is CASSSSGTGLYEQYF.

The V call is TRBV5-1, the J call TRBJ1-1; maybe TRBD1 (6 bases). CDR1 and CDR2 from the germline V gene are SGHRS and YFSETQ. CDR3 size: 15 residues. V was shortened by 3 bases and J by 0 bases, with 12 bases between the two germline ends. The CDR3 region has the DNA TGCGCCAGCAGCTCGGAGACAGGCCTGAACACTGAAGCTTTCTTT. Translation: CASSSETGLNTEAFF.

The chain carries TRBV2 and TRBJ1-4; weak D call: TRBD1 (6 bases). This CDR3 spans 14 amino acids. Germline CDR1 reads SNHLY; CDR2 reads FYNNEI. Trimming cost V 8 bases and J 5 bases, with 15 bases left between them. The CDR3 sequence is CASVRPGGNEKLFF. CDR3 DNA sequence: TGTGCCAGCGTACGCCCGGGGGGCAATGAAAAACTGTTTTTT.

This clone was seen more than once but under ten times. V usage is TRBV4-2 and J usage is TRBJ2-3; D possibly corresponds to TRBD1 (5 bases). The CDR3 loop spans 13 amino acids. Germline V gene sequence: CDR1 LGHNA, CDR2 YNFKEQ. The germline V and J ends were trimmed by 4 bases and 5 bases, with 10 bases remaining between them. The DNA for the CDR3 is TGTGCCAGCAGCCTCGAAGGGGAAGATACGCAGTATTTT. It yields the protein CASSLEGEDTQYF.

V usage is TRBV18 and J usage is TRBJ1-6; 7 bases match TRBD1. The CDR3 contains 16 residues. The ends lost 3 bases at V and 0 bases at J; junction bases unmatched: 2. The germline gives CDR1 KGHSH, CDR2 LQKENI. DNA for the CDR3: TGTGCCAGCTCACCCCGGGACAGCTCCTATAATTCACCCCTCCACTTT. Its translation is CASSPRDSSYNSPLHF.

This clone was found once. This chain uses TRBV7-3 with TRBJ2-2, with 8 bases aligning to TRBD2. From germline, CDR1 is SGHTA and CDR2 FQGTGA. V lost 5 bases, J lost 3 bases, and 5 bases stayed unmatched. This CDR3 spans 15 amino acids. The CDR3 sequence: CASSPRGGHTGELFF. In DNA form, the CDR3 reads TGTGCCAGCAGCCCACGGGGGGGGCACACCGGGGAGCTGTTTTTT.

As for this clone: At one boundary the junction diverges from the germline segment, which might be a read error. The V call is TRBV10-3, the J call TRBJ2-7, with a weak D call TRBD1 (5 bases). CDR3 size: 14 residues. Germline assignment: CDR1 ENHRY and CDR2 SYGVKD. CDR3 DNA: TGTGCCAGCAGTATTGCAGGGAATCTCTACGAGCAGTACTTC. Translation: CASSIAGNLYEQYF.

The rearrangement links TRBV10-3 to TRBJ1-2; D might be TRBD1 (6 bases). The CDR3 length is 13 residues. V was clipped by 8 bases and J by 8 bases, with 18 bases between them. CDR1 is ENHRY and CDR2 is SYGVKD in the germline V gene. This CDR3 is CAIGLAGVGGYTF. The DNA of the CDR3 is TGTGCCATCGGGCTCGCAGGGGTAGGGGGCTACACCTTC.